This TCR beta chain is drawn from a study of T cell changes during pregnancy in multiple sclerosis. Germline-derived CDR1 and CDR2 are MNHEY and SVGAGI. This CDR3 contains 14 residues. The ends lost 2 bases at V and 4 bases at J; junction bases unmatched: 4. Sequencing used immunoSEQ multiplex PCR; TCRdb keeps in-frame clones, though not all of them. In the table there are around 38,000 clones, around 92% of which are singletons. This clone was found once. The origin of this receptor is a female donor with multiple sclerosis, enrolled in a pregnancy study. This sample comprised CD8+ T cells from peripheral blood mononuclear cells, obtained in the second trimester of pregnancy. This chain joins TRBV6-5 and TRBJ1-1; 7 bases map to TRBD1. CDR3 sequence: CASSYTQGSTEAFF. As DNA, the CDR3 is TGTGCCAGCAGTTACACACAGGGGAGCACTGAAGCTTTCTTT.